The source of this T cell receptor beta chain is a study of blood T cell repertoires in COVID-19. At the level of the study: Samples of COVID-19 (acute and convalescent) were obtained from the United States, Italy and Spain. T cells, B-cell-depleted T cells, or PBMCs provided the cDNA or gDNA that served as material.

V lost 10 bases to trimming and J lost 2 bases, with 12 bases between them. Germline V gene data show CDR1 as MNHNY and CDR2 as SVGAGI (reference sequence). The CDR3 has 12 residues. Authors' analysis steps: Reference gene primer amplification gave estimated nucleated cell counts. The data were produced by immunoSEQ multiplex PCR, yet TCRdb's version contains in-frame clones alone and is incomplete. That table gives V, J and clone size, and the DNA gave D and trimming. The data hold 150,000 to 180,000 clones, with about 90% observed a single time. The rearrangement joins TRBV6-6 to TRBJ2-7; the D gene is possibly TRBD1 (5 bases). This receptor was identified in a man aged 45-60 years with acute or convalescent COVID-19. Sequencing was done on a sample of peripheral blood. The CDR3 spells CATAGRAYEQYF. In DNA, the CDR3 is TGTGCCACCGCCGGCAGGGCCTACGAGCAGTACTTC.